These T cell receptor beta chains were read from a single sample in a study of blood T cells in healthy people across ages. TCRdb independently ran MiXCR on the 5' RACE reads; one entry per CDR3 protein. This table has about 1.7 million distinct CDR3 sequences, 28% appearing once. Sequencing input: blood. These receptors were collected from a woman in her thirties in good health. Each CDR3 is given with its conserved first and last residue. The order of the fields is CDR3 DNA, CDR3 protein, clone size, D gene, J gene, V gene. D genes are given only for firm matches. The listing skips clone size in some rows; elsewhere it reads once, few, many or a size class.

TGTGCCAGCGGCAGCGGGCGCACAGATACGCAGTATTTT | CASGSGRTDTQYF | - | - | TRBJ2-3 | TRBV11-2
TGCAGTGCTGAAGACCTCAGCCGGAGCTCCTACGAGCAGTACTTC | CSAEDLSRSSYEQYF | few | - | TRBJ2-7 | TRBV20-1
TGTGCCAGCAGTTTAACCCCGGGACTAGCGGCCGCAGATACGCAGTATTTT | CASSLTPGLAAADTQYF | - | TRBD2 | TRBJ2-3 | TRBV27
TGTGCCAGCAGTGAAGCACGGGGGAGTACAGATACGCAGTATTTT | CASSEARGSTDTQYF | few | - | TRBJ2-3 | TRBV2
TGTGCCAGCTCATCTCGGGTCTCCGAGGAACCCGGGGAGCTGTTTTTT | CASSSRVSEEPGELFF | few | - | TRBJ2-2 | TRBV18
TGCGCCAGCAGCTTGGACAGACCTTCCTACAATGAGCAGTTCTTC | CASSLDRPSYNEQFF | few | - | TRBJ2-1 | TRBV5-1
TGTGCCAGCAGCTTAAAAGGGGCCGGAGAGACCCAGTACTTC | CASSLKGAGETQYF | few | - | TRBJ2-5 | TRBV7-9
TGTGCCAGCAGTTACTCGGTCGTAAACTATGGCTACACCTTC | CASSYSVVNYGYTF | - | - | TRBJ1-2 | TRBV12-3/TRBV12-4
TGTGCCGGCAGTGCGGGACTAGCGGGGACAGATACGCAGTATTTT | CAGSAGLAGTDTQYF | - | TRBD2 | TRBJ2-3 | TRBV12-3/TRBV12-4
TGCGCCAGCAGCCAAGGACAGGGCGGCCACGAGCAGTACTTC | CASSQGQGGHEQYF | many | TRBD1 | TRBJ2-7 | TRBV5-1
TGTGCCAGCACCGGACATGAAGAGACCCAGTACTTC | CASTGHEETQYF | few | - | TRBJ2-5 | TRBV6-6
TGTGCCAGCAGAGTAGCGGGGGGTTCATTCTACGAGCAGTACTTC | CASRVAGGSFYEQYF | - | TRBD2 | TRBJ2-7 | TRBV6-2/TRBV6-3
TGTGCCAGCAGTTACTCAGAAGGTCAGCCCCAGCATTTT | CASSYSEGQPQHF | few | - | TRBJ1-5 | TRBV6-5
TGTGCCAGCAGTGGGGACGACAATGAAGCTTTCTTT | CASSGDDNEAFF | few | - | TRBJ1-1 | TRBV2
TGCAGTGCTAGGGAGGACAGTTCGAACACTGAAGCTTTCTTT | CSAREDSSNTEAFF | - | - | TRBJ1-1 | TRBV20-1
TGCAGTGCTAGAGATCCGGGGACAGTGGTAAACGAGCAGTACTTC | CSARDPGTVVNEQYF | - | TRBD1 | TRBJ2-7 | TRBV20-1
TGTGCCAGCGGGGAGACAGGGATCGAGACCCAGTACTTC | CASGETGIETQYF | - | TRBD1 | TRBJ2-5 | TRBV6-1